A single sample gave rise to the 30 T cell receptor beta chains below, sequenced in a study of blood T cell repertoires in COVID-19. Assay: immunoSEQ multiplex PCR; the TCRdb copy retains only in-frame clones and omits some. The table lists about 140,000 clones, about 80% of them singletons. Sample: peripheral blood. Receptors originate from a human donor in a cohort sampled during active COVID-19.

V gene TRBV7-6 combines with J gene TRBJ2-7; D remains unclear. The CDR3 loop spans 15 amino acids. With 5 bases removed from V and 3 bases from J, the gap between germline ends came to 17 bases. Germline V gene sequence: CDR1 SGHVS, CDR2 FNYEAQ. The CDR3 DNA follows: TGTGCCAGCAGCCCCGCGAGAGTAAAAGACTACGAGCAGTACTTC. It encodes CASSPARVKDYEQYF.

V gene TRBV5-3 combines with J gene TRBJ1-1; TRBD1 is a possible D gene (5 bases). TRBV5-3 is an ORF, and what it does is uncertain. This CDR3 contains 14 residues. V lost 0 bases, J lost 1 base, and 7 bases lay in between. The CDR3 region is CARSLVRGNTEAFF. The CDR3 DNA follows: TGTGCCAGAAGCTTGGTAAGGGGGAACACTGAAGCTTTCTTT.

This clone was seen more than once but under ten times. The rearrangement uses TRBV10-3 and TRBJ1-2, with 8 bases fitting TRBD1. The V segment lost 10 bases and the J segment 2 bases; nucleotides outside the gene matches: 6. Germline-derived CDR1 and CDR2 are ENHRY and SYGVKD. This CDR3 has 13 residues. CDR3 protein: CATRTGKNYGYTF. The CDR3 nucleotides are TGTGCCACCCGGACAGGGAAAAACTATGGCTACACCTTC.

This clone was seen many times. This chain joins TRBV27 and TRBJ2-7, with D unresolved. Per the germline V gene, CDR1 is MNHEY and CDR2 is SMNVEV (reference sequence). V shed 7 bases and J shed 0 bases, with 10 bases lying between them. The CDR3 sequence is 13 residues long. This CDR3 is CASKRRNSYEQYF. In nucleotides, the CDR3 is TGTGCCAGCAAACGCAGGAACTCCTACGAGCAGTACTTC.

The CDR3 DNA follows: TGTGCCAGTAGTCCCCGTAGGGCAGGGTTTGATAGCAATCAGCCCCAGCATTTT. Its translation is CASSPRRAGFDSNQPQHF. The chain is built from TRBV19 and TRBJ1-5; D is perhaps TRBD1 (5 bases). CDR3 length: 18 amino acids. Germline CDR1 reads LNHDA; CDR2 reads SQIVND (reference sequence). The V end lost 5 bases, the J end lost 0 bases, and 20 bases lay between the germline ends.

The V gene is TRBV6-5, the J gene TRBJ2-7; D is possibly TRBD1 (5 bases). CDR1 is MNHEY, CDR2 SVGAGI, per germline. The CDR3 has 14 amino acids. V lost 5 bases and J lost 3, with 14 bases in between. The CDR3 reads CASSPLGQGYEQYF. The CDR3 bases are TGTGCCAGCAGTCCGCTCGGGCAGGGCTACGAGCAGTACTTC.

Turning to this clone: This specimen includes other DNA sequences encoding the same CDR3. V gene TRBV5-1 combines with J gene TRBJ2-1; D is unresolved. Germline V gene lookup returns CDR1 SGHRS and CDR2 YFSETQ. V lost 0 bases, J lost 1 base, and 5 bases lay in between. The CDR3 sequence is 14 residues long. CDR3 sequence (DNA): TGCGCCAGCAGCTTGGGGCAGTCCTACAATGAGCAGTTCTTC. As protein: CASSLGQSYNEQFF.

On this clone: The same CDR3 arises from other DNA sequences in this sample as well. The chain recombines TRBV5-1 with TRBJ2-7; 10 positions match TRBD1. Germline CDR1 and CDR2: SGHRS and YFSETQ. The CDR3 has 14 residues. The J segment lost 4 bases and the V segment lost 3 bases, leaving 4 bases of the junction unmatched. CDR3: CASSSTGGSYEQYF. The CDR3 DNA follows: TGCGCCAGCAGCTCGACAGGGGGCAGTTACGAGCAGTACTTC.

This clone was seen once. CDR3 bases: TGTGCCAGCAGCAACCGGACCCCTTTGGAGGGTTACCAGCATTTT. Residues: CASSNRTPLEGYQHF. This chain links TRBV21-1 with TRBJ1-5. TRBV21-1 is a listed pseudogene. The CDR3 extends over 15 amino acids.

The J gene is TRBJ1-1, the V gene TRBV19; D is possibly TRBD1 (6 bases). CDR1 and CDR2 (germline): LNHDA, SQIVND (reference sequence). There are 14 residues in the CDR3. V was cut by 7 bases and J by 0 bases, with 12 bases left in between. CDR3 in amino acids: CASTPGHLNTEAFF. The DNA of the CDR3 is TGTGCCAGTACCCCGGGACATCTGAACACTGAAGCTTTCTTT.

The chain employs TRBV25-1 and TRBJ1-2; 7 bases are a match to TRBD1. Germline CDR1 is MGHDK and CDR2 is SYGVNS. CDR3 size: 14 residues. V shed 2 bases and J 4 bases; nucleotides not matched to a gene: 4. Written as DNA, the CDR3 is TGTGCCAGCAGTGAAGTAGGGGGCGGCTATGGCTACACCTTC. Its translation: CASSEVGGGYGYTF.

This chain connects TRBV7-2 to TRBJ1-3, with D possibly TRBD1 on 6 matching bases. V was cut by 5 bases and J by 2 bases, with 10 bases left in between. CDR3 length: 14 amino acids. In germline, CDR1 is SGHTA, CDR2 FQGNSA. CDR3: CASSPTGTGNTIYF. DNA of the CDR3: TGTGCCAGCAGCCCTACAGGGACTGGAAACACCATATATTTT. Combining the CDR3 with reference TRBV7-2 and TRBJ1-3 gives the whole variable domain GAGVSQSPSNKVTEKGKDVELRCDPISGHTALYWYRQSLGQGLEFLIYFQGNSAPDKSGLPSDRFSAERTGGSVSTLTIQRTQQEDSAVYLCASSPTGTGNTIYFGEGSWLTVV.

This clone occurred once. The chain has TRBV27 and TRBJ1-4, with TRBD1 identical over 9 bases. The CDR3 is 16 residues long. J lost 7 bases, V lost 5 bases, and 11 bases had no gene match. The germline V gene has CDR1 MNHEY and CDR2 SMNVEV (reference sequence). CDR3 sequence reads: CASSPPQTGGSEKLFF. The CDR3 DNA is TGTGCCAGCAGTCCCCCCCAAACAGGGGGCAGTGAAAAACTGTTTTTT.

V is TRBV29-1 and J is TRBJ2-5; 8 nucleotides agree with TRBD1. J lost 6 bases, V lost 7 bases, and 19 bases had no gene match. The length of the CDR3 is 16 residues. Germline CDR1 SQVTM, CDR2 ANQGSEA. CDR3 bases: TGCAGCGGGGCGGTATCGGGACAGGAGTTTGTGAAGACCCAGTACTTC. Translation gives CSGAVSGQEFVKTQYF.

This rearrangement joins TRBV2 to TRBJ1-2, with 10 nucleotides matching TRBD1. V lost 5 bases, J lost 2 bases, and 2 bases stayed unmatched. Germline CDR1 SNHLY, CDR2 FYNNEI. This CDR3 region has 14 residues. CDR3 bases: TGTGCCAGCAGTTGGACAGGGGGGAACTATGGCTACACCTTC. Its protein product is CASSWTGGNYGYTF.

This clone was recorded only once. This sequence joins TRBV12-5 and TRBJ2-1, with 10 nucleotides matching TRBD2. V trimming: 1 base; J trimming: 6 bases; junction bases outside the gene matches: 3. In germline, CDR1 is LGHNT, CDR2 FRNRAP. CDR3 size: 15 residues. This CDR3 is CASGLESGGANEQFF. CDR3 coding DNA: TGTGCTAGTGGTTTGGAAAGCGGGGGGGCCAATGAGCAGTTCTTC.

Here the CDR3 reads CASRALGILSSGNTIYF. DNA for the CDR3: TGTGCCAGCAGAGCTCTAGGAATCCTCAGCTCTGGAAACACCATATATTTT. This sequence joins TRBV25-1 and TRBJ1-3; no clear D. Germline lookup yields CDR1 MGHDK and CDR2 SYGVNS. Trimming cost V 6 bases and J 0 bases, with 18 bases left between them. The CDR3 has 17 residues.

The chain recombines TRBV12-5 with TRBJ2-2, with D maybe TRBD1 (6 bases). Trimming left V 0 bases short and J 3 bases short, with 11 bases between. The CDR3 loop spans 16 amino acids. Germline V gives CDR1 LGHNT, CDR2 FRNRAP. The CDR3, as DNA: TGTGCTAGTGGTTTGGTTTGGACAGACTACACCGGGGAGCTGTTTTTT. Amino acid sequence: CASGLVWTDYTGELFF.

The chain joins TRBV3-1 (or the pseudogene TRBV3-2) to TRBJ1-1; tentatively, D is TRBD1 (5 bases). Trimming removed 8 bases at V and 1 base at J, with 8 bases between. Germline V lookup: CDR1 LGHDT, CDR2 YNNKEL (reference sequence). The CDR3 runs to 12 residues. The CDR3 loop is CASRRGNTEAFF. CDR3 coding DNA: TGTGCCAGCCGGAGGGGGAACACTGAAGCTTTCTTT.

The chain combines TRBV19 with TRBJ2-5, with D perhaps TRBD2 (5 bases). This CDR3 comprises 12 residues. V was clipped by 5 bases and J by 3 bases, with 7 bases between them. The germline V gene has CDR1 LNHDA and CDR2 SQIVND (reference sequence). The CDR3, as DNA: TGTGCCAGTAGTGTGGGAGAAGAGACCCAGTACTTC. It codes for CASSVGEETQYF.

This clone was found once. This chain links TRBV6-5 with TRBJ1-5; D is undetermined. This CDR3 is 14 amino acids long. The V gene lost 4 bases and the J gene lost 0 bases, with 7 bases spanning the gap. CDR1 is MNHEY and CDR2 is SVGAGI in the germline V gene. The CDR3 protein is CASSSVNSNQPQHF. In DNA, the CDR3 is TGTGCCAGCAGTTCAGTTAATAGCAATCAGCCCCAGCATTTT.

In DNA, the CDR3 is TGTGCCAGCAGCTTAGACTCTGCAAGTGAGCAGTTCTTC. Amino acid sequence: CASSLDSASEQFF. The chain links TRBV7-2 to TRBJ2-1, with D hard to call. V was pared by 1 base and J by 9 bases, with 10 bases between. The CDR3 sequence is 13 residues long. In germline, CDR1 is SGHTA, CDR2 FQGNSA.

The chain has TRBV28 and TRBJ1-4, with a weak D call TRBD1 (5 bases). The V gene's germline CDR1 is MDHEN and CDR2 SYDVKM. Trimming removed 3 bases from V and 6 bases from J, with 11 bases in between. The CDR3 length is 14 residues. The DNA for the CDR3 is TGTGCCAGCAGTTTTCGGGGGGTCTATGAAAAACTGTTTTTT. It specifies CASSFRGVYEKLFF.

This clone was found a few times. The gene calls are TRBV7-2 and TRBJ1-1; D is possibly TRBD1 (6 bases). V was clipped by 5 bases and J by 3 bases, with 10 bases between them. CDR1 is SGHTA, CDR2 FQGNSA, per germline. This CDR3 has 13 residues. Here the CDR3 reads CASSARTDTEAFF. In nucleotides, the CDR3 is TGTGCCAGCAGCGCCCGGACAGACACTGAAGCTTTCTTT.

The V and J genes are TRBV21-1 and TRBJ2-2; no check of the table's D call, TRBD2, against the DNA was made. TRBV21-1 has pseudogene status. This CDR3 contains 13 residues. CDR3 sequence (DNA): TGTGCCAGCAGCCCCCGGGGGGGAGGGGAGCTGTTTTTT. This gives the protein CASSPRGGGELFF.

The chain is built from TRBV7-9 and TRBJ1-2, with 9 bases matching TRBD1. Germline CDR1 SEHNR, CDR2 FQNEAQ (reference sequence). J gave up 6 bases and V 0 bases, and 5 bases lay outside the gene matches. The CDR3 has 15 amino acids. The CDR3 sequence: CASSLADRGTHGYTF. The CDR3 bases are TGTGCCAGCAGCTTAGCGGACAGGGGAACGCATGGCTACACCTTC.

CDR3: CAISASGNTIYF. CDR3 sequence (DNA): TGTGCCATCAGTGCATCTGGAAACACCATATATTTT. The chain employs TRBV10-3 and TRBJ1-3; D unresolved. Trimming took off 4 bases at V and 1 base at J, with 2 bases between the two ends. Germline-derived CDR1 and CDR2 are ENHRY and SYGVKD. The CDR3 contains 12 residues.

The V and J genes are TRBV3-1 (or the pseudogene TRBV3-2) and TRBJ2-3; 9 bases match TRBD1. Trimming took 4 bases from V and 5 from J; bases not matched to a gene: 10. CDR3 length: 16 amino acids. Germline V lookup: CDR1 LGHDT, CDR2 YNNKEL (reference sequence). The CDR3, as DNA: TGTGCCAGCAGCCTTCGACAGGGGGGGCGGGGAGATACGCAGTATTTT. It translates to CASSLRQGGRGDTQYF.

This clone was counted once. The chain links TRBV18 to TRBJ1-1; 7 nucleotides agree with TRBD1. The CDR3 extends over 14 amino acids. Germline CDR1 is KGHSH and CDR2 is LQKENI. V was clipped by 6 bases and J by 4 bases; unmatched bases: 8. The DNA for the CDR3 is TGTGCCAGCTCGCAGATGACAGGGCCCACTGAAGCTTTCTTT. Its translation is CASSQMTGPTEAFF. The whole variable domain, remainder taken from reference TRBV18 and TRBJ1-1, is NAGVMQNPRHLVRRRGQEARLRCSPMKGHSHVYWYRQLPEEGLKFMVYLQKENIIDESGMPKERFSAEFPKEGPSILRIQQVVRGDSAAYFCASSQMTGPTEAFFGQGTRLTVV.

The chain combines TRBV7-2 with TRBJ1-5, with D possibly being TRBD1 (6 bases). Trimming stripped 3 bases from V and 0 bases from J, with 12 bases between. The CDR3 extends over 16 amino acids. The germline V gene encodes CDR1 SGHTA and CDR2 FQGNSA. The CDR3 DNA sequence: TGTGCCAGCAGCTTGAGGGGGAAGTCTAGCAATCAGCCCCAGCATTTT. Translating it yields CASSLRGKSSNQPQHF.